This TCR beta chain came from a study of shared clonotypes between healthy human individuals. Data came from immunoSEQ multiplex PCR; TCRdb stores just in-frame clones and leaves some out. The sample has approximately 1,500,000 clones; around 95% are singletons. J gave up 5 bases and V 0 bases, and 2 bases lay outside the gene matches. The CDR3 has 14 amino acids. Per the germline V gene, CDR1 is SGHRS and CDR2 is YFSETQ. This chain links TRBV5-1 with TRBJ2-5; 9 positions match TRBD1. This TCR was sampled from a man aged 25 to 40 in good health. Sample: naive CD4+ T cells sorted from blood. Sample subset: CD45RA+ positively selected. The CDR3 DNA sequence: TGCGCCAGCAGCTTGGCTACAGGGGGCGAGACCCAGTACTTC. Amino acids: CASSLATGGETQYF.